The 22 T cell receptor beta chains given below trace back to one sample, sequenced in a study of blood T cell repertoires in COVID-19. Assay used: immunoSEQ multiplex PCR; TCRdb lists only in-frame clones, some missing. The repertoire has over 100,000 clones, around nine tenths of them found once; the top ten carry approximately 10%. Sequenced material: peripheral blood. The origin of the receptors is a woman aged 70-85 years with COVID-19, enrolled during active disease.

The V and J genes are TRBV7-2 and TRBJ1-5, with 7 bases lining up with TRBD1. This CDR3 is built from 15 residues. Trimming took 5 bases from V and 5 from J; bases not matched to a gene: 9. CDR1 is SGHTA, CDR2 FQGNSA, per germline. The CDR3 loop is CASSPPDRADQPQHF. The CDR3 nucleotides read TGTGCCAGCAGCCCGCCCGACAGGGCCGATCAGCCCCAGCATTTT.

The chain recombines TRBV29-1 with TRBJ2-7; 8 bases are shared with TRBD2. The CDR3 is made up of 15 amino acids. Germline CDR1 and CDR2: SQVTM and ANQGSEA. J was trimmed by 2 bases and V by 3 bases; bases with no gene match: 9. In nucleotides, the CDR3 is TGCAGCGTTGACGGGGGGGCTTCGGGGACCTACGAGCAGTACTTC. Its translation: CSVDGGASGTYEQYF.

The chain links TRBV20-1 to TRBJ2-7, with D hard to call. Germline V lookup: CDR1 DFQATT, CDR2 SNEGSKA (reference sequence). V lost 3 bases and J lost 5, with 17 bases in between. The CDR3 runs 14 residues. This CDR3 is CSASQAERENEQYF. The CDR3 DNA reads as TGCAGTGCTAGTCAGGCAGAAAGAGAGAACGAGCAGTACTTC.

The chain uses TRBV6-5 and TRBJ1-2; tentatively, D is TRBD1 (6 bases). CDR3 length: 14 residues. Trimming stripped 6 bases from V and 6 bases from J, with 17 bases between. The germline V gene has CDR1 MNHEY and CDR2 SVGAGI. CDR3 in amino acids: CASRIPGTPNGYTF. The CDR3 nucleotides are TGTGCCAGCAGGATACCGGGGACACCCAATGGCTACACCTTC.

This clone was counted only a few times. The chain uses TRBV10-3 and TRBJ2-1; 14 bases line up with TRBD2. Trimming at V came to 6 bases and at J to 7 bases, leaving 5 bases not matched to a gene. This CDR3 has 15 residues. CDR1 is ENHRY, CDR2 SYGVKD, per germline. The CDR3 region has the DNA TGTGCCATCAGCCCGACTAGCGGGGGGGCGAATGAGCAGTTCTTC. It is translated as CAISPTSGGANEQFF.

The genes are TRBV11-3 and TRBJ2-3; D is perhaps TRBD2 (6 bases). Germline-derived CDR1 and CDR2 are SGHNT and YENEEA. V was clipped by 2 bases and J by 2 bases, with 11 bases between them. The CDR3 length is 15 residues. CDR3 region: CASSLSGLLTDTQYF. The CDR3 DNA reads as TGTGCCAGCAGCTTATCGGGACTTCTCACAGATACGCAGTATTTT. The variable domain in full, completed from reference TRBV11-3 and TRBJ2-3, reads EAGVVQSPRYKIIEKKQPVAFWCNPISGHNTLYWYLQNLGQGPELLIRYENEEAVDDSQLPKDRFSAERLKGVDSTLKIQPAELGDSAVYLCASSLSGLLTDTQYFGPGTRLTVL.

V gene TRBV9 combines with J gene TRBJ1-3, with D perhaps TRBD1 (5 bases). Trimming took off 7 bases at V and 0 bases at J, with 11 bases between the two ends. CDR1 and CDR2 (germline): SGDLS, YYNGEE. The CDR3 runs 14 residues. The CDR3 nucleotides are TGTGCCAGCGGGGCAGTGAACTCTGGAAACACCATATATTTT. It yields the protein CASGAVNSGNTIYF.

Here the CDR3 reads CASSEVVAGRGTNEKLFF. The CDR3 coding sequence is TGTGCCAGCAGTGAAGTAGTGGCAGGGCGGGGAACTAATGAAAAACTGTTTTTT. This chain uses TRBV6-1 with TRBJ1-4; tentatively, D is TRBD1 (5 bases). CDR3 length: 18 amino acids. V shed 1 base and J shed 1 base, with 16 bases lying between them. Germline assignment: CDR1 MNHNS and CDR2 SASEGT.

The chain combines TRBV19 with TRBJ1-5; no clear D. In germline, CDR1 is LNHDA, CDR2 SQIVND (reference sequence). Between the trimmed V and J ends, which lost 4 bases and 4 bases, there was a span of 14 bases. This CDR3 is 15 amino acids long. The CDR3 region has the DNA TGTGCCAGTAGTAGCTTCCGGGAGCCGAATCAGCCCCAGCATTTT. Its protein product is CASSSFREPNQPQHF.

This sequence joins TRBV29-1 and TRBJ2-5; 9 bases are shared with TRBD1. Germline CDR1 and CDR2: SQVTM and ANQGSEA. This CDR3 spans 15 amino acids. Germline trimming cut 3 bases from V and 5 bases from J; bases unmatched to any gene: 10. The CDR3 here is CSVDRLQGAGETQYF. DNA for the CDR3: TGCAGCGTTGACAGGCTACAGGGGGCCGGGGAGACCCAGTACTTC.

CDR3 loop: CASSRGGANYGYTF. DNA for the CDR3: TGTGCCAGCAGCCGGGGGGGAGCTAACTATGGCTACACCTTC. J is TRBJ1-2 and V is TRBV7-2; TRBD1 is a possible D gene (5 bases). The germline CDR1 and CDR2 sequences are SGHTA and FQGNSA. Deletions cut 5 bases from V and 0 bases from J, with 10 bases between. The CDR3 has 14 residues.

The chain uses TRBV3-1 (or the pseudogene TRBV3-2) and TRBJ2-7, with 15 bases fitting TRBD2. CDR3 size: 16 residues. V dropped 3 bases and J dropped 4; count of bases not matched to a gene: 4. Germline CDR1 reads LGHDT; CDR2 reads YNNKEL (reference sequence). The CDR3 sequence is CASSQGLAGGGYEQYF. CDR3 coding DNA: TGTGCCAGCAGCCAGGGACTAGCGGGGGGAGGATACGAGCAGTACTTC.

This sequence joins TRBV3-1 (or the pseudogene TRBV3-2) and TRBJ2-3, with 12 bases fitting TRBD2. CDR3 length: 17 amino acids. With 4 bases clipped from V and 3 bases from J, the junction kept 8 bases outside the gene matches. Germline CDR1 and CDR2: LGHDT and YNNKEL (reference sequence). CDR3 nucleotides: TGTGCCAGCAGCCGATATAGAACTAGCGGGGGGACAGATACGCAGTATTTT. This encodes CASSRYRTSGGTDTQYF.

The V call is TRBV6-4, the J call TRBJ1-1; TRBD1 agrees at 11 bases. Germline CDR1 reads MRHNA; CDR2 reads SNTAGT. The junction had 4 bases not matched to a gene; V was cut back by 3 bases and J by 4 bases. The CDR3 loop spans 15 amino acids. DNA of the CDR3: TGTGCCAGCAGTGAGGGGACAGGGGGAGTCACTGAAGCTTTCTTT. The encoded protein is CASSEGTGGVTEAFF.

This chain links TRBV2 with TRBJ1-1, with D maybe TRBD1 (5 bases). The CDR3 covers 12 residues. The V and J ends lost 7 bases and 6 bases respectively, with 12 bases between them. Germline CDR1 and CDR2: SNHLY and FYNNEI. The CDR3 region has the DNA TGTGCCAGCACCGGGGGTGGGCCTGAAGCTTTCTTT. Its protein is CASTGGGPEAFF.

The chain has TRBV19 and TRBJ1-2; TRBD1 agrees at 8 bases. Germline values: CDR1 LNHDA, CDR2 SQIVND (reference sequence). After removal of 3 bases from V and 2 bases from J, the junction contained 5 bases not matched to a gene. The length of the CDR3 is 15 residues. CDR3: CASSIGQGVNYGYTF. CDR3 nucleotides: TGTGCCAGTAGTATCGGACAGGGCGTGAACTATGGCTACACCTTC.

This chain joins TRBV19 and TRBJ1-3; 8 nucleotides match TRBD1. The trim removed 1 base at V and 9 bases at J, leaving 14 bases unmatched. Germline loops: CDR1 LNHDA, CDR2 SQIVND (reference sequence). CDR3 size: 17 residues. CDR3 region: CASSIGQGKQSRSTIYF. The CDR3 DNA follows: TGTGCCAGTAGTATAGGACAGGGGAAACAGTCAAGAAGCACCATATATTTT.

The chain combines TRBV24-1 with TRBJ2-2; D is possibly TRBD2 (5 bases). Germline V gene lookup returns CDR1 KGHDR and CDR2 SFDVKD. The CDR3 length is 14 residues. The V gene lost 4 bases and the J gene lost 6 bases, with 11 bases spanning the gap. This CDR3 is CATSDPGESGELFF. Written as DNA, the CDR3 is TGTGCCACCAGTGACCCCGGGGAGTCCGGGGAGCTGTTTTTT.

The chain carries TRBV7-2 and TRBJ2-2, with D perhaps matching TRBD2 (7 bases). This CDR3 contains 15 residues. Trimming took off 5 bases at V and 7 bases at J, with 17 bases between the two ends. Germline CDR1 and CDR2: SGHTA and FQGNSA. The CDR3 loop is CASSPRAGAVGELFF. CDR3 nucleotides: TGTGCCAGCAGCCCACGGGCGGGGGCGGTCGGGGAGCTGTTTTTT.

The chain is built from TRBV5-4 and TRBJ2-7; 7 positions agree with TRBD1. J lost 0 bases, V lost 0 bases, and 6 bases had no gene match. Germline CDR1 SGHNT, CDR2 YYREEE (reference sequence). The CDR3 consists of 16 residues. The CDR3 here is CASSLGTGPSSYEQYF. The CDR3 DNA is TGTGCCAGCAGCTTGGGGACAGGCCCCAGCTCCTACGAGCAGTACTTC. The full variable domain, completed using reference TRBV5-4 and TRBJ2-7, is ETGVTQSPTHLIKTRGQQVTLRCSSQSGHNTVSWYQQALGQGPQFIFQYYREEENGRGNFPPRFSGLQFPNYSSELNVNALELDDSALYLCASSLGTGPSSYEQYFGPGTRLTVT.

V is TRBV7-2 and J is TRBJ1-2, with no clear D. CDR3 length: 13 residues. Germline V gene sequence: CDR1 SGHTA, CDR2 FQGNSA. V lost 5 bases, J lost 2 bases, and 9 bases lay in between. This chain's CDR3 is CASSRVLNYGYTF. DNA of the CDR3: TGTGCCAGCAGCCGGGTCCTAAACTATGGCTACACCTTC.

V usage is TRBV5-1 and J usage is TRBJ2-2; 8 positions agree with TRBD1. The CDR3 runs 16 residues. Germline V gene sequence: CDR1 SGHRS, CDR2 YFSETQ. The junction had 2 bases not matched to a gene; V was cut back by 1 base and J by 0 bases. Here the CDR3 reads CASSLQGATNTGELFF. The CDR3 bases are TGCGCCAGCAGCTTGCAGGGGGCGACGAACACCGGGGAGCTGTTTTTT. Based on the CDR3 plus reference TRBV5-1 and TRBJ2-2, the full variable domain is KAGVTQTPRYLIKTRGQQVTLSCSPISGHRSVSWYQQTPGQGLQFLFEYFSETQRNKGNFPGRFSGRQFSNSRSEMNVSTLELGDSALYLCASSLQGATNTGELFFGEGSRLTVL.